These 6 T cell receptor beta chains were all obtained from the same sample, sequenced in a study of OX40 agonist ivuxolimab in advanced cancers. TCRdb's copy holds only in-frame clones and misses some; the assay was immunoSEQ multiplex PCR. Of roughly 60,000 clones in the sample, roughly nine tenths were seen once. The material was CD4+ or CD8+ T cells sorted from blood, obtained in a trial of the OX40 agonist ivuxolimab. The receptors derive from an adult with an advanced solid tumor such as melanoma, head and neck, liver or kidney cancer.

The chain carries TRBV30 and TRBJ2-7; unclear D gene. The CDR3 sequence is 14 residues long. The germline V gene has CDR1 GTSNPN and CDR2 SVGIG (reference sequence). V was pared by 4 bases and J by 2 bases, with 15 bases between. CDR3 DNA sequence: TGTGCCTGGAAGCTTGAACGCAGAACCTACGAGCAGTACTTC. Its translation is CAWKLERRTYEQYF.

This clone was counted between two and nine times. V and J are TRBV30 and TRBJ2-7; D remains ambiguous. CDR1 is GTSNPN, CDR2 SVGIG, per germline (reference sequence). The V gene lost 1 base and the J gene lost 4 bases, with 8 bases spanning the gap. There are 12 residues in the CDR3. The DNA for the CDR3 is TGTGCCTGGAGTGGATTGGGTTACGAGCAGTACTTC. Amino acids: CAWSGLGYEQYF.

Notes on this clone: The sample has other DNA sequences that encode this CDR3 too. The gene calls are TRBV5-6 and TRBJ1-5; TRBD1 matches at 9 bases. Unmatched junction bases numbered 5, after V lost 0 bases and J lost 1 base. The CDR3 is made up of 17 amino acids. Germline CDR1 is SGHDT and CDR2 is YYEEEE. The CDR3 loop is CASSLGWGQGSNQPQHF. The CDR3 DNA follows: TGTGCCAGCAGCTTGGGGTGGGGACAGGGAAGCAATCAGCCCCAGCATTTT.

This chain connects TRBV19 to TRBJ2-1; 8 bases are shared with TRBD2. Germline V lookup: CDR1 LNHDA, CDR2 SQIVND (reference sequence). Trimming took 3 bases from V and 10 from J; bases not matched to a gene: 8. This CDR3 spans 14 amino acids. In DNA, the CDR3 is TGTGCCAGTAGTATGTTAGCGGGGTACTACGAGCAGTTCTTC. Protein product: CASSMLAGYYEQFF.

V is TRBV7-6 and J is TRBJ1-2; 9 bases are a match to TRBD1. The germline CDR1 and CDR2 sequences are SGHVS and FNYEAQ. CDR3 length: 18 residues. After removal of 0 bases from V and 3 bases from J, the junction contained 11 bases not matched to a gene. The CDR3: CASSLARDRVHKDYGYTF. The CDR3 region has the DNA TGTGCCAGCAGCTTAGCACGGGACAGGGTACACAAAGACTATGGCTACACCTTC.

This chain connects TRBV1 to TRBJ2-1; TRBD2, the table's D call, lacks a check against the DNA. TRBV1 is recorded as a pseudogene. This CDR3 has 17 residues. This CDR3 reads CTSSQECPGGANNEQFF. The DNA for the CDR3 is TGCACCAGCAGCCAAGAATGCCCGGGGGGGGCAAACAATGAGCAGTTCTTC.